This T cell receptor beta chain was retrieved from a study of T cell repertoires in aging, cancer and after chemotherapy. Overall study context: Donor ages fell into six groups from 30 or younger up to 70 or older.

TCR beta rearrangements were amplified from peripheral blood genomic DNA. Multiplex touch-down PCR with TRB-A/B primers amplified rearranged V-D-J TRB sequences. MiXCR was run by TCRdb on the multiplex PCR reads, yielding one entry per CDR3 protein. The sample has over 2,500 distinct CDR3 sequences; more than 20% are singletons. Points on this clonotype: The antigen is unknown.

Study-level findings and limits: Median generation probability rose over the chemotherapy interval in each cancer cohort, suggesting rebound thymic output. Age-matched healthy donors had significantly more diverse, less clonal blood TCR repertoires than untreated cancer patients. In cancer patients, declining TCR diversity with age involved lost richness and lost evenness.

Sequencing was carried out using blood. The receptor comes from a human donor with a solid tumor.

The CDR3 reads CASREGSGEKLFF. The CDR3 coding sequence is TGTGCCAGCAGAGAAGGGTCGGGTGAAAAACTGTTTTTT. The V call is TRBV7-9, the J call TRBJ1-4; D gene unclear. Germline assignment: CDR1 SEHNR and CDR2 FQNEAQ (reference sequence). This CDR3 has 13 amino acids. The V and J ends lost 6 bases and 7 bases respectively, with 12 bases between them.